This T cell receptor (beta chain) stems from a study of T cell responses to AZD1222 COVID-19 vaccine. Repertoires were generated with immunoSEQ multiplex PCR, while TCRdb's copy carries only in-frame clones and drops some. The sample records tens of thousands of clones, roughly 80% being singletons. From germline, CDR1 is SGHVS and CDR2 FQNEAQ. The V gene end was trimmed by 5 bases and the J gene end by 2 bases; junction bases not matched to a gene: 12. This CDR3 region has 16 residues. This TCR derives from an adult in good health. The chain joins TRBV7-8 to TRBJ2-7, with 7 bases fitting TRBD2. This specimen was peripheral blood, taken on day 0 of AZD1222 vaccination. Here the CDR3 reads CASSAEIAGYTYEQYF. The CDR3, as DNA: TGTGCCAGCAGCGCAGAAATAGCGGGCTACACCTACGAGCAGTACTTC.